This TCR beta chain emerged from a study of cytomegalovirus exposure and HLA in healthy donors. The PCR employed 60 Vbeta primers together with 13 Jbeta primers. Some clones are missing from TCRdb's copy, which holds only in-frame ones; the method was immunoSEQ multiplex PCR. This table has approximately 190,000 clones, approximately 78% appearing once. This clone was detected once. V trimming: 1 base; J trimming: 5 bases; junction bases outside the gene matches: 1. CDR1 and CDR2 from the germline V gene are SGHTS and YDEGEE. CDR3 length equals 13 residues. This rearrangement joins TRBV5-8 to TRBJ1-1; 8 nucleotides align to TRBD1. The sample consisted of PBMCs. This TCR came from a woman in her forties or fifties in good health and CMV-seropositive. For the CDR3, the DNA is TGTGCCAGCAGCTTGCAGGGGGCGACTGAAGCTTTCTTT. It specifies CASSLQGATEAFF.